This T cell receptor (beta chain) originates from a study of cytomegalovirus exposure and HLA in healthy donors. Primers included in the PCR were 60 Vbeta and 13 Jbeta primers. Sequencing was performed with immunoSEQ multiplex PCR; in TCRdb, only in-frame clones are kept and a portion is missing. Here the sample spans about 140,000 clones, roughly 80% being singletons. In the case of this clone: No antigen is known for it.

Study-wide findings and caveats: Accurate prediction of HLA-A and HLA-B alleles (for most subjects) was reportedly achieved from TCR beta sequences. No immune exposure information besides CMV serostatus was available.

The CDR3 length is 16 residues. Germline values: CDR1 MDHEN, CDR2 SYDVKM. Trimming cost V 3 bases and J 2 bases, with 14 bases left between them. The gene calls are TRBV28 and TRBJ1-5, with a weak D call TRBD1 (6 bases). Input material: PBMCs. This TCR was recovered from a man aged 18 to 35 in good health and CMV-seropositive. The CDR3 bases are TGTGCCAGCAGTTTCGCGGGGGGCGAAGGCAATCAGCCCCAGCATTTT. It specifies CASSFAGGEGNQPQHF. Based on the CDR3 plus reference TRBV28 and TRBJ1-5, the full variable domain is DVKVTQSSRYLVKRTGEKVFLECVQDMDHENMFWYRQDPGLGLRLIYFSYDVKMKEKGDIPEGYSVSREKKERFSLILESASTNQTSMYLCASSFAGGEGNQPQHFGDGTRLSIL.